The T cell receptor (beta chain) described here comes from a study of T cells in Graves' hyperthyroidism and ophthalmopathy. To note about this clonotype: Its target is unknown.

RNA transcripts gave rise to amplified TCR beta CDR3 regions. First-round RT-PCR with HTBI primers amplified the TCR CDR3 region. TCRdb analysed the multiplex PCR reads with MiXCR anew, one entry per CDR3 protein. The table records roughly 580,000 distinct CDR3 sequences, over 11% of them present only once. General study points: Within blood appeared most thyroid clonotypes that had expanded above 0.001. Stable hyperthyroidism and ophthalmopathy were separated using 13 V-J signatures.

The authors took PBMCs from 10 ml fresh peripheral blood. Germline V gives CDR1 SEHNR, CDR2 FQNEAQ (reference sequence). V gave up 4 bases and J gave up 0 bases; unmatched junction bases: 9. The CDR3 extends over 18 amino acids. Material: blood. The TCR was taken from a woman aged 25 to 39 with Graves' hyperthyroidism that later progressed to Graves' ophthalmopathy. The chain joins TRBV7-9 to TRBJ2-2, with 9 bases fitting TRBD2. CDR3 sequence: CASSSTPRGRANTGELFF. The DNA for the CDR3 is TGTGCCAGCAGCTCCACCCCCCGCGGGAGGGCGAACACCGGGGAGCTGTTTTTT.